This paragraph covers one TCR beta chain sequence. The data originate from a study of blood T cell repertoires in COVID-19. The study recruited people aged about 18 to 89 years across around 24 US areas. The assay was immunoSEQ multiplex PCR, and TCRdb's table has in-frame clones only and misses some. Of 300,000 to 400,000 clones listed, 85% are singletons. After removal of 6 bases from V and 0 bases from J, the junction contained 6 bases not matched to a gene. This CDR3 spans 15 amino acids. The germline CDR1 and CDR2 sequences are ENHRY and SYGVKD. The J gene is TRBJ2-7, the V gene TRBV10-3; TRBD2 aligns across 9 bases. This TCR came from a woman aged 30 to 39 who had been exposed to COVID-19. Source material: PBMCs or T cells enriched from blood (not recorded which). CDR3 bases: TGTGCCATCAGAACTAGCGGGTTGAGCTCCTACGAGCAGTACTTC. Amino acids: CAIRTSGLSSYEQYF.